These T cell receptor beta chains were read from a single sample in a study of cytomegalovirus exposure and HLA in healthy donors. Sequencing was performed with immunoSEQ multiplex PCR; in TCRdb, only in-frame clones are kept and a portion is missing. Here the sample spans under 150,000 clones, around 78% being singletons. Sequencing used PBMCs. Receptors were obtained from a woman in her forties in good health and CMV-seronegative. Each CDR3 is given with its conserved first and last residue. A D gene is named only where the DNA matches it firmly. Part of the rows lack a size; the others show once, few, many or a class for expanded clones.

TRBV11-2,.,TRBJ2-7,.,CASSPKVGLILDEQYF,TGTGCCAGCAGCCCTAAGGTCGGACTAATCCTCGACGAGCAGTACTTC
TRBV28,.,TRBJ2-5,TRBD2,CASSPGVAGGGETQYF,TGTGCCAGCAGTCCCGGGGTAGCGGGAGGGGGAGAGACCCAGTACTTC
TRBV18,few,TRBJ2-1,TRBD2,CASSPPSLAGGRNEQFF,TGTGCCAGCTCACCACCGAGTCTAGCGGGAGGGCGGAATGAGCAGTTCTTC
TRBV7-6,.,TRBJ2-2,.,CASSLRGGTGELFF,TGTGCCAGCAGCTTACGAGGGGGTACCGGGGAGCTGTTTTTT
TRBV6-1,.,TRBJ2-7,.,CASSDPEVRRWEQYF,TGTGCCAGCAGTGACCCTGAGGTTCGGAGGTGGGAGCAGTACTTC
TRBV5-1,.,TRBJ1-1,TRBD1,CASSRGTDLTEAFF,TGCGCCAGCAGCAGGGGGACAGATTTGACTGAAGCTTTCTTT
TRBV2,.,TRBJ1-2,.,CASSDWAGDKGYTF,TGTGCCAGCAGTGATTGGGCAGGGGATAAGGGGTACACCTTC
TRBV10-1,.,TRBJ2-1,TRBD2,CASREAGGSSYNEQFF,TGCGCCAGCAGGGAAGCGGGGGGGAGCTCCTACAATGAGCAGTTCTTC
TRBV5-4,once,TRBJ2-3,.,CASSLTGDTQYF,TGTGCCAGCAGCTTGACGGGAGATACGCAGTATTTT
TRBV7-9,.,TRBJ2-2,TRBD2,CASSDGTSGRSTGELFF,TGTGCCAGCAGCGACGGGACTAGCGGGAGAAGCACCGGGGAGCTGTTTTTT
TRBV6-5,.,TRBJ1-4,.,CASSRGFLNEKLFF,TGTGCCAGCAGTAGAGGGTTTTTGAACGAAAAACTGTTTTTT
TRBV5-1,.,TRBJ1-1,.,CASSSMQGTNTEAFF,TGCGCCAGCAGCTCGATGCAGGGAACCAACACTGAAGCTTTCTTT
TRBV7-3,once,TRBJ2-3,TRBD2,CASSDRSGGAFDTQYF,TGTGCCAGCAGCGATCGTAGCGGGGGGGCTTTCGATACGCAGTATTTT
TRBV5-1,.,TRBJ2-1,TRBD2,CASSLEGLAAYEQFF,TGCGCCAGCAGCTTGGAGGGACTAGCGGCGTATGAGCAGTTCTTC
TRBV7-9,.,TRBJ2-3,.,CASSSGGFDTQYF,TGTGCCAGCAGCTCGGGTGGATTTGATACGCAGTATTTT
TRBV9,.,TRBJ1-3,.,CASSVGGTSGNTIYF,TGTGCCAGCAGCGTAGGCGGTACCTCTGGAAACACCATATATTTT
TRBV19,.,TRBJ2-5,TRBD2,CASSKGGQETQYF,TGTGCCAGTAGTAAGGGAGGGCAAGAGACCCAGTACTTC
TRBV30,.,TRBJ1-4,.,CAWSPGDNGEKLFF,TGTGCCTGGAGCCCCGGGGACAATGGTGAAAAACTGTTTTTT
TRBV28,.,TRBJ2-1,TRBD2,CASSLSLRLAALVDEQFF,TGTGCCAGCAGTTTATCCCTACGACTAGCGGCACTGGTGGATGAGCAGTTCTTC
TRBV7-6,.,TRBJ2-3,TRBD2,CASSPPGLAGSTDTQYF,TGTGCCAGCAGCCCCCCCGGACTAGCGGGGAGCACAGATACGCAGTATTTT
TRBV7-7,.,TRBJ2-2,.,CASSLAISGELFF,TGTGCCAGCAGCTTAGCAATCTCCGGGGAGCTGTTTTTT
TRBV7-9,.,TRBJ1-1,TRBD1,CASSGGDRVRNTEAFF,TGTGCCAGCAGCGGTGGGGACAGGGTACGGAACACTGAAGCTTTCTTT
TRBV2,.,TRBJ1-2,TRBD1,CASSSGQDGYTF,TGTGCCAGCAGCTCGGGACAGGATGGCTACACCTTC
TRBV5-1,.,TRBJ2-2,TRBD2,CASSLAPAGTNTGELFF,TGCGCCAGCAGCTTGGCCCCAGCGGGAACGAACACCGGGGAGCTGTTTTTT
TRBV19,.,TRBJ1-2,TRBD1,CASSTPTGSNYGYTF,TGTGCCAGTAGTACCCCGACAGGGTCTAACTATGGCTACACCTTC
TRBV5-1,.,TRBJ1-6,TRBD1,CASSFGTGSSSPLHF,TGCGCCAGCAGCTTTGGGACAGGTTCTAGTTCACCCCTCCACTTT